This note documents a single T cell receptor (beta chain) sequence. The antigen is unknown. This entry comes from a study of OX40 agonist ivuxolimab in advanced cancers. At the level of the study: Participants, around 80% male, averaged roughly 55 years of age, ranging from roughly 23 to 90.

Profiling relied on immunoSEQ multiplex PCR, and the TCRdb table lists in-frame clones only, not all of them. This repertoire shows under 95,000 clones, around 88% found once; its top ten account for 1.3% to 1.5%. V was pared by 1 base and J by 5 bases, with 1 base of the junction left unmatched. The CDR3 has 16 residues. Germline V gene data show CDR1 as LNHNV and CDR2 as YYDKDF (reference sequence). Study-level results: Dose levels from 0.1 to 3.0 mg/kg saw CD4+ and CD8+ blood T cells expand clonally by week 6. The study found among the lowest clonal expansion in partial responders at 0.1-3.0 mg/kg.

The chain has TRBV15 and TRBJ2-2; TRBD2 matches at 13 bases. The source material was CD4+ or CD8+ T cells sorted from blood, sampled in a trial of the OX40 agonist ivuxolimab. The clonotype was recovered from an adult with an advanced solid tumor such as melanoma, head and neck, liver or kidney cancer. The CDR3 region is CATSRGTSGRTGELFF. The CDR3 DNA sequence: TGTGCCACCAGCAGAGGGACTAGCGGGAGAACCGGGGAGCTGTTTTTT.